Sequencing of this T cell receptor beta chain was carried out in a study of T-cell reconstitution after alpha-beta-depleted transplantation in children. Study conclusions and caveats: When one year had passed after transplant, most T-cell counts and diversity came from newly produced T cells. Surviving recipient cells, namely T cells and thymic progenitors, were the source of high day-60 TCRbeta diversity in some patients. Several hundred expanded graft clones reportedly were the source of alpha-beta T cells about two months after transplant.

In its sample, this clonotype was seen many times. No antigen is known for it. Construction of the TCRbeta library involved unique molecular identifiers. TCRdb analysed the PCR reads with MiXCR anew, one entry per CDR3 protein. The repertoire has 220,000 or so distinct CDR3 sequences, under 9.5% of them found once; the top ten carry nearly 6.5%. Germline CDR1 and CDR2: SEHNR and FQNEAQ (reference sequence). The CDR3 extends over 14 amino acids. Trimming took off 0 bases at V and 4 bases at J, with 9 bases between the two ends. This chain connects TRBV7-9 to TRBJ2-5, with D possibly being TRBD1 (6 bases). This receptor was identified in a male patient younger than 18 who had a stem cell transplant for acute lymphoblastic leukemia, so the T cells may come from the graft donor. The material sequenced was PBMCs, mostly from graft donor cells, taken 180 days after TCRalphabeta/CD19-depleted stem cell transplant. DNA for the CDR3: TGTGCCAGCAGCTTAGCACAGGGAAGAGAGACCCAGTACTTC. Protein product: CASSLAQGRETQYF. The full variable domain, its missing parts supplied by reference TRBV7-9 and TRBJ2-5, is DTGVSQNPRHKITKRGQNVTFRCDPISEHNRLYWYRQTLGQGPEFLTYFQNEAQLEKSRLLSDRFSAERPKGSFSTLEIQRTEQGDSAMYLCASSLAQGRETQYFGPGTRLLVL.